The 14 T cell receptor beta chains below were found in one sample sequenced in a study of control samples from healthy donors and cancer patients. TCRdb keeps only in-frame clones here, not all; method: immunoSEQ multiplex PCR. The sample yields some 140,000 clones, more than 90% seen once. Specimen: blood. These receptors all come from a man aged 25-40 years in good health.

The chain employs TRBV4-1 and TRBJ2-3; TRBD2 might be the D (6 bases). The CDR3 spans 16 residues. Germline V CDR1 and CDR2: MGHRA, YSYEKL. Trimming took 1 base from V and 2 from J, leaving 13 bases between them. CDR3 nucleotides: TGCGCCAGCAGCCAAGCACCGGGACTCAACACAGATACGCAGTATTTT. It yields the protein CASSQAPGLNTDTQYF.

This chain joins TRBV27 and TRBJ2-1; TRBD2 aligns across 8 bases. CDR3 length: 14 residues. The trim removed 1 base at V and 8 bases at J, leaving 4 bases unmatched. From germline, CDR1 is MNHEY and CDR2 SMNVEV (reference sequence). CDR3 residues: CASSLLSGSDEQFF. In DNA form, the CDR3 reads TGTGCCAGCAGTTTATTGAGCGGGAGTGATGAGCAGTTCTTC.

This chain's CDR3 is CASSLEAGTTLTDTQYF. The CDR3 DNA is TGTGCCAGCAGCTTAGAGGCCGGGACCACCCTCACAGATACGCAGTATTTT. This chain uses TRBV7-6 with TRBJ2-3; D possibly matches TRBD1 or TRBD2 (5 bases each). From germline, CDR1 is SGHVS and CDR2 FNYEAQ. Trimming stripped 1 base from V and 2 bases from J, with 16 bases between. CDR3 size: 17 residues.

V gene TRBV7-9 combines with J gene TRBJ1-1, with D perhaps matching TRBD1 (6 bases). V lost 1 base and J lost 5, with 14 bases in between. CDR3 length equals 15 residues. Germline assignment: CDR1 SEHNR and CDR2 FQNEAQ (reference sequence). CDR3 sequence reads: CASSLGDRYGTEAFF. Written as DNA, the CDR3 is TGTGCCAGCAGCTTAGGAGACAGGTATGGTACTGAAGCTTTCTTT.

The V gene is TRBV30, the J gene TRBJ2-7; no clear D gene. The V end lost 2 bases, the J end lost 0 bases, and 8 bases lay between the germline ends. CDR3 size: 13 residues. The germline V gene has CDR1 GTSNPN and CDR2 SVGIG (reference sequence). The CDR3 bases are TGTGCCTGGAGTAGTGGGAACTCCTACGAGCAGTACTTC. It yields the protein CAWSSGNSYEQYF.

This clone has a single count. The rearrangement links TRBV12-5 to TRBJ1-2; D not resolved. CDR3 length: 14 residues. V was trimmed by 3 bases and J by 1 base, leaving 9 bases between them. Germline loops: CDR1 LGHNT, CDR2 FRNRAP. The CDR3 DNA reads TGTGCTAGTGGTTTCAGGTGGTTTAACTATGGCTACACCTTC. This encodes CASGFRWFNYGYTF. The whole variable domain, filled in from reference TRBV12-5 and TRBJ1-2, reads DARVTQTPRHKVTEMGQEVTMRCQPILGHNTVFWYRQTMMQGLELLAYFRNRAPLDDSGMPKDRFSAEMPDATLATLKIQPSEPRDSAVYFCASGFRWFNYGYTFGSGTRLTVV.

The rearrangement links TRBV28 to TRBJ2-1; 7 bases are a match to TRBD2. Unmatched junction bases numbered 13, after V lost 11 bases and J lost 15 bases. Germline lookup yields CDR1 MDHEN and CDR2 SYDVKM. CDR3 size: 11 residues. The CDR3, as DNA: TGTGCCGGAGTTAAAGCGGGAAGGGTGTTCTTC. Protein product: CAGVKAGRVFF.

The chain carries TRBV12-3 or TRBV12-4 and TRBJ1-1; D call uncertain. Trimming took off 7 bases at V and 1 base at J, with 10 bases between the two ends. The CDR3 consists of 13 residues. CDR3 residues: CASTKTQNTEAFF. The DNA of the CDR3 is TGTGCCAGCACCAAAACACAGAACACTGAAGCTTTCTTT.

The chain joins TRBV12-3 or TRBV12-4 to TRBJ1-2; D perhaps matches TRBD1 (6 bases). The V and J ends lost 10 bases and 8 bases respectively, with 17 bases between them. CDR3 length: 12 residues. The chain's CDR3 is CATQRDISGYTF. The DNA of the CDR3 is TGTGCCACTCAGCGGGACATCTCAGGCTACACCTTC.

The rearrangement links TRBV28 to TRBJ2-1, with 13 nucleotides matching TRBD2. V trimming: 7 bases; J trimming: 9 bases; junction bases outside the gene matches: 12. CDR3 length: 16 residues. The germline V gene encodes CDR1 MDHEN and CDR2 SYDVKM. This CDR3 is CASKGTSGKLGSEQFF. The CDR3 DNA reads TGTGCCAGCAAAGGGACTAGCGGGAAATTGGGGAGTGAGCAGTTCTTC.

CDR3 coding DNA: TGTGCCAGCAGCCACCTCGCTAGCGCCAACAATGAGCAGTTCTTC. This translates into CASSHLASANNEQFF. This sequence joins TRBV7-9 and TRBJ2-1, with a tentative D call TRBD2 (6 bases). The CDR3 loop spans 15 amino acids. From germline, CDR1 is SEHNR and CDR2 FQNEAQ (reference sequence). V was cut by 5 bases and J by 5 bases, with 16 bases left in between.

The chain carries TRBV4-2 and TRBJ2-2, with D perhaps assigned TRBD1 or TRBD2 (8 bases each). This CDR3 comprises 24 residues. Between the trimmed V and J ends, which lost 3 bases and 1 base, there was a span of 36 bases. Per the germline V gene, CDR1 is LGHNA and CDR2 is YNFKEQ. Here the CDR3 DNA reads TGTGCCAGCAGCCACTCGGGGCAGGGGGCGTCGGGAGGGCCAAATGAAATGAACACCGGGGAGCTGTTTTTT. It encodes CASSHSGQGASGGPNEMNTGELFF.

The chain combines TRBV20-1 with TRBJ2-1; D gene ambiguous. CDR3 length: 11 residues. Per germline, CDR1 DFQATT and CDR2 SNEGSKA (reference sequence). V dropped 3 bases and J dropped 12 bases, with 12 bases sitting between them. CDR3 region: CSASPSGGQFF. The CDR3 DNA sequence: TGCAGTGCTAGTCCATCGGGCGGGCAGTTCTTC.

Written as DNA, the CDR3 is TGTGCCACCAGTGTAGCACTAGCGGGACTCAATGAGCAGTTCTTC. As protein: CATSVALAGLNEQFF. V gene TRBV24-1 combines with J gene TRBJ2-1; TRBD2 agrees at 10 bases. CDR3 length: 15 residues. Germline V CDR1 and CDR2: KGHDR, SFDVKD. After removal of 5 bases from V and 6 bases from J, the junction contained 6 bases not matched to a gene.